A selection of T cell receptor beta chains follows, all from one sample in a study of technical replicates of blood from a few donors. Measured with immunoSEQ multiplex PCR; TCRdb has only the in-frame clones, and not every one. Among about 59,000 clones, around 93% were seen once, and the ten largest hold approximately 4.2%. Sequencing was carried out using PBMCs. The receptors stem from a human donor in good health. Some clones in this sample may be carry-over from other donors' samples. Each CDR3 is given with its conserved first and last residue. Fields, in order: V gene, J gene, clone size, CDR3 protein. Clone sizes are given selectively: once, few, many, or a class where the clone is expanded.

TRBV5-1	TRBJ1-1	-	CASSLVGTGGDLSTEAFF
TRBV18	TRBJ2-7	-	CASSPRLAGDGEQYF
TRBV7-2	TRBJ1-1	-	CASSLRDRGLAFF
TRBV29-1	TRBJ1-2	-	CSGGEAGPRGYTF
TRBV11-3	TRBJ2-3	-	CASSLWGGITDTQYF
TRBV5-1	TRBJ2-3	-	CASSRGGPDTQYF
TRBV6-6	TRBJ1-5	few	CASTPRGGNSNQPQHF
TRBV5-8	TRBJ1-4	-	CASSQTGNPGGEKLFF
TRBV6-1	TRBJ1-2	-	CANRRDSNYGYTF
TRBV7-9	TRBJ1-2	-	CASTLGLDRTNYGYTF
TRBV5-1	TRBJ2-7	-	CASSSGLAGTYEQYF
TRBV7-9	TRBJ2-2	-	CASSKFAGTGHGELFF
TRBV7-7	TRBJ2-2	-	CASSLDSIQGVITNTGELFF
TRBV5-1	TRBJ1-2	-	CASSLNTGLNGYTF
TRBV9	TRBJ1-1	-	CASSATGANTEAFF
TRBV5-6	TRBJ2-6	-	CASSSRVYRSGANVLTF
TRBV2	TRBJ1-3	-	CASRADRAPGNTIYF
TRBV19	TRBJ1-2	-	CASSIDLGHSYGYTF
TRBV4-1	TRBJ1-5	-	CASSQDGNQPQHF
TRBV2	TRBJ1-5	-	CASSVQGADQPQHF
TRBV19	TRBJ1-2	-	CASSLVRGQGTFGYTF
TRBV5-6	TRBJ2-7	-	CASSSRTNPYEQYF
TRBV6-5	TRBJ2-3	-	CATRTPGGKDTQYF
TRBV9	TRBJ1-6	-	CASSADSLSPLHF
TRBV7-2	TRBJ1-3	-	CASSPGPNSGNTIYF
TRBV30	TRBJ2-5	-	CAWARDRSHQGTQYF
TRBV30	TRBJ2-5	-	CAWSVEPAVTQYF
TRBV4-2	TRBJ2-7	-	CASSQERQGAEQYF
TRBV7-8	TRBJ2-2	-	CASSNRLAGDPTGELFF
TRBV4-3	TRBJ1-5	-	CASSQERGNQPQHF
TRBV7-9	TRBJ2-1	-	CASSWSGSVNEQFF
TRBV4-2	TRBJ2-4	-	CASSRSDRGRLAEGRIQYF
TRBV10-3	TRBJ2-1	once	CAINLDRGRNNEQFF
TRBV4-2	TRBJ2-7	-	CASSRGEGNEQYF
TRBV6-5	TRBJ1-2	-	CASSYRGRGPDGYTF
TRBV29-1	TRBJ2-3	-	CSVGTSGADTQYF
TRBV19	TRBJ2-7	-	CASSAGQGAEQYF
TRBV7-2	TRBJ1-2	-	CASSLAGVVAAGGYTF
TRBV6-5	TRBJ1-4	-	CASSQTGGGKLFF
TRBV4-1	TRBJ1-6	-	CASSLGPRGGYNSPLHF
TRBV10-3	TRBJ1-2	-	CAISVGQGDGYTF
TRBV19	TRBJ2-7	-	CASSVNSIGQSHEQYF
TRBV5-4	TRBJ2-2	-	CASSPGTSGNTGELFF
TRBV6-5	TRBJ2-7	-	CASSRQGYDEQYF
TRBV5-1	TRBJ2-2	-	CASSFVRTGGNTGELFF
TRBV2	TRBJ2-5	-	CASSERSQETQYF
TRBV4-3	TRBJ1-4	once	CASSQDRTGIIKLFF
TRBV11-2	TRBJ2-7	-	CASSLESQREDYEQYF